These 15 T cell receptor beta chains originate from one sample sequenced in a study of blood T cell repertoires in COVID-19. TCRdb keeps only in-frame clones here, not all; method: immunoSEQ multiplex PCR. The table shows under 150,000 clones, with around four fifths occurring only once. The sequencing input was peripheral blood. These receptors were taken from a human donor in a cohort sampled during active COVID-19.

The chain carries TRBV16 and TRBJ1-1; weak D call: TRBD1 (6 bases). V shed 1 base and J shed 1 base, with 7 bases lying between them. CDR1 is KGHSY, CDR2 FQNENV, per germline. CDR3 length: 14 residues. The chain's CDR3 is CASSQWTANTEAFF. DNA for the CDR3: TGTGCCAGCAGCCAATGGACAGCGAACACTGAAGCTTTCTTT.

The chain links TRBV7-3 to TRBJ2-1; 8 bases map to TRBD2. Germline-derived CDR1 and CDR2 are SGHTA and FQGTGA. The CDR3 extends over 15 amino acids. J gave up 2 bases and V 5 bases, and 5 bases lay outside the gene matches. CDR3 nucleotides: TGTGCCAGCAGCCGAGCGGGGGCTACCTACAATGAGCAGTTCTTC. Amino acid sequence: CASSRAGATYNEQFF.

The V call is TRBV10-3, the J call TRBJ1-1; D gene unclear. Germline V lookup: CDR1 ENHRY, CDR2 SYGVKD. The ends were cut back, 4 bases at V and 3 bases at J, with 15 bases in the middle. This CDR3 has 15 amino acids. The CDR3 spells CAISALPGSDTEAFF. CDR3 in DNA: TGTGCCATCAGTGCCCTCCCGGGTTCGGACACTGAAGCTTTCTTT.

The J gene is TRBJ1-1, the V gene TRBV7-2; D is ambiguous. Trimming removed 1 base from V and 1 base from J, with 4 bases in between. The germline CDR1 and CDR2 sequences are SGHTA and FQGNSA. This CDR3 is 13 amino acids long. CDR3 sequence: CASSLGANTEAFF. The CDR3 nucleotides are TGTGCCAGCAGCTTAGGAGCGAACACTGAAGCTTTCTTT.

The V call is TRBV19, the J call TRBJ1-6, with TRBD1 matching over 9 bases. The CDR3 has 14 residues. Per the germline V gene, CDR1 is LNHDA and CDR2 is SQIVND (reference sequence). Trimming took 5 bases from V and 9 from J; bases not matched to a gene: 5. The CDR3 is CASSSGQGLSPLHF. DNA of the CDR3: TGTGCCAGTAGTTCGGGACAGGGTCTTTCACCCCTCCACTTT.

The rearrangement joins TRBV6-5 to TRBJ2-7, with D possibly matching TRBD1 (6 bases). V was cut by 8 bases and J by 7 bases, with 15 bases left in between. Germline-derived CDR1 and CDR2 are MNHEY and SVGAGI. CDR3 length: 12 amino acids. CDR3 in amino acids: CASCYRDLEQYF. CDR3 nucleotide sequence: TGTGCCAGCTGCTACAGGGATCTGGAGCAGTACTTC.

The chain links TRBV7-2 to TRBJ1-2, with D hard to call. With 3 bases removed from V and 5 bases from J, the gap between germline ends came to 10 bases. This CDR3 has 13 residues. Germline V gene sequence: CDR1 SGHTA, CDR2 FQGNSA. The CDR3 loop is CASSFRNWYGYTF. The CDR3 DNA reads as TGTGCCAGCAGCTTCAGAAATTGGTATGGCTACACCTTC.

This clone turned up a few times. V is TRBV24-1 and J is TRBJ1-2; no clear D gene. V dropped 4 bases and J dropped 5 bases, with 7 bases sitting between them. CDR1 is KGHDR, CDR2 SFDVKD, per germline. The CDR3 totals 12 residues. The CDR3 here is CATSDRGYGYTF. The DNA of the CDR3 is TGTGCCACCAGTGACCGAGGGTATGGCTACACCTTC.

In this sample, this clone turned up a few times. The gene calls are TRBV5-1 and TRBJ1-1, with TRBD1 identical over 7 bases. In germline, CDR1 is SGHRS, CDR2 YFSETQ. The CDR3 sequence is 14 residues long. V shed 3 bases and J 1 base; nucleotides not matched to a gene: 3. CDR3 sequence: CASSWGQKNTEAFF. The CDR3 region has the DNA TGCGCCAGCAGCTGGGGACAGAAGAACACTGAAGCTTTCTTT.

The V gene is TRBV9, the J gene TRBJ1-1, with D tentatively TRBD1 (6 bases). Germline values: CDR1 SGDLS, CDR2 YYNGEE. There are 14 residues in the CDR3. Trimming stripped 3 bases from V and 4 bases from J, with 13 bases between. CDR3 sequence (DNA): TGTGCCAGCAGCGGCGAAGGGGGGGGCACTGAAGCTTTCTTT. This encodes CASSGEGGGTEAFF. Full variable domain (rest looked up from reference TRBV9 and TRBJ1-1): DSGVTQTPKHLITATGQRVTLRCSPRSGDLSVYWYQQSLDQGLQFLIQYYNGEERAKGNILERFSAQQFPDLHSELNLSSLELGDSALYFCASSGEGGGTEAFFGQGTRLTVV.

This clone was seen once. J is TRBJ1-6 and V is TRBV4-1; D not certain. CDR3 length: 15 amino acids. Trimming cost V 2 bases and J 7 bases, with 12 bases left between them. From germline, CDR1 is MGHRA and CDR2 YSYEKL. CDR3 DNA sequence: TGCGCCAGCAGCCAACCCAGGCTCCTAAATTCACCCCTCCACTTT. Translating it yields CASSQPRLLNSPLHF.

The chain joins TRBV11-3 to TRBJ2-7; D not resolved. This CDR3 comprises 12 residues. The germline CDR1 and CDR2 sequences are SGHNT and YENEEA. Trimming shortened V by 3 bases and J by 3 bases, and 6 bases separated the two germline ends. In DNA form, the CDR3 reads TGTGCCAGCAGCTTTGGCTTCTACGAGCAGTACTTC. Translating it yields CASSFGFYEQYF.

Only one count was recorded for this clone. This chain links TRBV12-3 or TRBV12-4 with TRBJ1-1; D uncertain. The CDR3 sequence is 13 residues long. Trimming pared 6 bases from V and 4 bases from J, leaving 12 bases between. CDR3 nucleotides: TGTGCCAGCAGCTTACTTCGGGGCACTGAAGCTTTCTTT. Protein product: CASSLLRGTEAFF.

The chain has TRBV7-2 and TRBJ1-4; no clear D. The CDR3 has 16 residues. Between the trimmed V and J ends, which lost 3 bases and 4 bases, there was a span of 15 bases. Germline assignment: CDR1 SGHTA and CDR2 FQGNSA. DNA for the CDR3: TGTGCCAGCAGCTTCAGGTCCGGTTTCCTTAATGAAAAACTGTTTTTT. Protein sequence: CASSFRSGFLNEKLFF.

This chain joins TRBV5-8 and TRBJ1-5; perhaps TRBD1 as D (5 bases). CDR3 length: 13 amino acids. Deletions cut 6 bases from V and 10 bases from J, with 17 bases between. Germline values: CDR1 SGHTS, CDR2 YDEGEE. This CDR3 is CASTPLRVSPQHF. The CDR3 DNA follows: TGTGCCAGCACCCCGCTCAGGGTTTCACCCCAGCATTTT.